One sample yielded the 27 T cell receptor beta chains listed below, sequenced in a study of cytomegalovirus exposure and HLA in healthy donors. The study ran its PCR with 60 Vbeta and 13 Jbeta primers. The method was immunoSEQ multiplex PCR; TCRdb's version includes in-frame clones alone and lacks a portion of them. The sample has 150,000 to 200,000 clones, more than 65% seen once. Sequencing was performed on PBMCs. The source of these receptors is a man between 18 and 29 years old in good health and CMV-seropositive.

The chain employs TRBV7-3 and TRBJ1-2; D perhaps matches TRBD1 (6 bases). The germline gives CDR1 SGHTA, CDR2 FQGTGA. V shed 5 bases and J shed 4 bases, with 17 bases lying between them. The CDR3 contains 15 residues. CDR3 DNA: TGTGCCAGCAGCCACCGGGACATTTATAGCTATGGCTACACCTTC. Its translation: CASSHRDIYSYGYTF.

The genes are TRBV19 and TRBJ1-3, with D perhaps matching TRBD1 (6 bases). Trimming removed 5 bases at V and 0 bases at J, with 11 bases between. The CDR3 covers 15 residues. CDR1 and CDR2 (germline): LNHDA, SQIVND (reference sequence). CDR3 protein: CASSVNRDSGNTIYF. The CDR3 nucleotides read TGTGCCAGTAGTGTAAACAGGGACTCTGGAAACACCATATATTTT.

The CDR3 loop is CASGDRVKWPQHF. Written as DNA, the CDR3 is TGTGCCAGTGGGGACAGGGTAAAGTGGCCCCAGCATTTT. The V call is TRBV19, the J call TRBJ1-5, with 9 bases aligning to TRBD1. Germline trimming cut 8 bases from V and 9 bases from J; bases unmatched to any gene: 8. Per germline, CDR1 LNHDA and CDR2 SQIVND (reference sequence). There are 13 residues in the CDR3.

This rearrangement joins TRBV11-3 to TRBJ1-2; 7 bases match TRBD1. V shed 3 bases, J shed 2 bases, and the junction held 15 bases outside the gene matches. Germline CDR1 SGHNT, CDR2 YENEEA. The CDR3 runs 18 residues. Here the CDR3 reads CASSFEVYGQQGNYGYTF. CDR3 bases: TGTGCCAGCAGCTTTGAGGTATATGGACAACAGGGGAACTATGGCTACACCTTC.

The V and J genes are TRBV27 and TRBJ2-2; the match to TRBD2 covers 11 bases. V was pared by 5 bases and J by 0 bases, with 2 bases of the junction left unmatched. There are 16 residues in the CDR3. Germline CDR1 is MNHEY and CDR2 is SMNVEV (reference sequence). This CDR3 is CASSGLAGSNTGELFF. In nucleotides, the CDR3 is TGTGCCAGCAGTGGACTAGCGGGTTCGAACACCGGGGAGCTGTTTTTT.

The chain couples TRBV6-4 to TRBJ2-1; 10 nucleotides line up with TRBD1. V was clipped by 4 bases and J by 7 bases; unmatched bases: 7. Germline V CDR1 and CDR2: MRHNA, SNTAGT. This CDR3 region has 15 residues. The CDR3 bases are TGTGCCAGCAGTGCGCGGGACAGGGGAAGGAATGAGCAGTTCTTC. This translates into CASSARDRGRNEQFF.

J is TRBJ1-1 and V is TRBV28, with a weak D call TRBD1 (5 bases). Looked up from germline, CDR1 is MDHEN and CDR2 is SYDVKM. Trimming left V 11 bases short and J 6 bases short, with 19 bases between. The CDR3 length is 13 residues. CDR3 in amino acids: CAGRGGGWAEAFF. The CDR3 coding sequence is TGTGCCGGACGTGGGGGGGGGTGGGCTGAAGCTTTCTTT.

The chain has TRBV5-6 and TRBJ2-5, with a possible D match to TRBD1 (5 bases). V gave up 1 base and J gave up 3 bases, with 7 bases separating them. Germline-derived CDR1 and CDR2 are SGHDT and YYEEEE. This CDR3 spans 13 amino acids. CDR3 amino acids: CASSLLQEETQYF. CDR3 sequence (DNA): TGTGCCAGCAGCTTGTTACAGGAAGAGACCCAGTACTTC.

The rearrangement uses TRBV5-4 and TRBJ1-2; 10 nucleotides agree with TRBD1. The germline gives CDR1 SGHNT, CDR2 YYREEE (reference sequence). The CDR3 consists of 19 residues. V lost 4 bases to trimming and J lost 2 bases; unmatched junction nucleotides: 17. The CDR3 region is CASSLFRRDRGIWNYGYTF. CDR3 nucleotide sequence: TGTGCCAGCAGCCTTTTTCGCCGGGACAGGGGAATTTGGAACTATGGCTACACCTTC.

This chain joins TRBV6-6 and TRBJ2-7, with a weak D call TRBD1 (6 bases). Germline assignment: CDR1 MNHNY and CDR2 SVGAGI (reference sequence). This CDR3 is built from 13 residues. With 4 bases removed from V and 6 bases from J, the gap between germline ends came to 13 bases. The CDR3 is CASSSTGTSEQYV. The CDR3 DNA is TGTGCCAGCAGTTCCACCGGGACATCCGAGCAGTACGTC.

CDR3 protein: CASSPLRFF. The CDR3 DNA reads as TGTGCCAGCAGCCCGCTAAGATTCTTC. The V gene is TRBV7-9, the J gene TRBJ2-1; no reliable D call. The CDR3 is 9 amino acids. The germline V and J ends were trimmed by 5 bases and 16 bases, with 9 bases remaining between them. CDR1 is SEHNR and CDR2 is FQNEAQ in the germline V gene (reference sequence).

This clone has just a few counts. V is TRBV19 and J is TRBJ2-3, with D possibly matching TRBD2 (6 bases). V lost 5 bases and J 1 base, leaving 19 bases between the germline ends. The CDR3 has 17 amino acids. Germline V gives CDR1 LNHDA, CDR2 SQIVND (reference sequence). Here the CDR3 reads CASSPERDSGGTDTQYF. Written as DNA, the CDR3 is TGTGCCAGTAGTCCCGAACGTGATAGCGGAGGCACAGATACGCAGTATTTT.

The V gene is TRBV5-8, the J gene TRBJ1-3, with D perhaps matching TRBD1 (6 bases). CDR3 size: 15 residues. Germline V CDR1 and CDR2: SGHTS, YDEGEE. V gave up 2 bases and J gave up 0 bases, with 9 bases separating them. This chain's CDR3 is CASSFDRFSGNTIYF. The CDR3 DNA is TGTGCCAGCAGCTTCGACAGGTTCTCTGGAAACACCATATATTTT.

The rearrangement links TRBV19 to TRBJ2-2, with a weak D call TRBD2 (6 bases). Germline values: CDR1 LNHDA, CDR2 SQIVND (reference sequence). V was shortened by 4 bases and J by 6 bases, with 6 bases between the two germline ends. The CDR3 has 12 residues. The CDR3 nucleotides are TGTGCCAGTAGTACTAGCGCCGGGGAGCTGTTTTTT. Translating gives CASSTSAGELFF.

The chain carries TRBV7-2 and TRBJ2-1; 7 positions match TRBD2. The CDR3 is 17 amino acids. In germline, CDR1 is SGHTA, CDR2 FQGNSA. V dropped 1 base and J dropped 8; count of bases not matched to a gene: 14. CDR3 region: CASSLVTFSGADDEQFF. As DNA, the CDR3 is TGTGCCAGCAGCTTAGTGACCTTCAGCGGGGCAGACGATGAGCAGTTCTTC.

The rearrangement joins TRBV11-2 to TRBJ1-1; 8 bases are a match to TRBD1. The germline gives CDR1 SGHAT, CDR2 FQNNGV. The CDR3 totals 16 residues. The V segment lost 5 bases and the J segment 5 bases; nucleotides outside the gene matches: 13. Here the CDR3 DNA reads TGTGCCAGCAGCCTTTTACGGACAGGGTTGCAAACTGAAGCTTTCTTT. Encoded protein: CASSLLRTGLQTEAFF. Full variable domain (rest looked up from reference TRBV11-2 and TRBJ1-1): EAGVAQSPRYKIIEKRQSVAFWCNPISGHATLYWYQQILGQGPKLLIQFQNNGVVDDSQLPKDRFSAERLKGVDSTLKIQPAKLEDSAVYLCASSLLRTGLQTEAFFGQGTRLTVV.

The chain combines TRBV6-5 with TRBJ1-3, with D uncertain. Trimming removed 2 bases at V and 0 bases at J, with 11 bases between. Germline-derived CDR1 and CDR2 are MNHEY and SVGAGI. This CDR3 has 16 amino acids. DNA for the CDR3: TGTGCCAGCAGTTACAGTCACACCAGCTCTGGAAACACCATATATTTT. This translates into CASSYSHTSSGNTIYF.

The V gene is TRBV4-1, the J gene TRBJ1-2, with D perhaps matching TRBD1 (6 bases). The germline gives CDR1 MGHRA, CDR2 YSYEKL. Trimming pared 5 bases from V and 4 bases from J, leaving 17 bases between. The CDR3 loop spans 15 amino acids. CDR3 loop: CASSEREGGIYGYTF. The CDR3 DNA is TGCGCCAGCAGCGAGAGGGAGGGGGGGATCTATGGCTACACCTTC.

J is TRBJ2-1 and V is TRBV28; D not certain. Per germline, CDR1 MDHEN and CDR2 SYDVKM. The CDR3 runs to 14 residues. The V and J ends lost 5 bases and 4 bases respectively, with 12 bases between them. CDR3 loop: CASSGIIAYNEQFF. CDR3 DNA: TGTGCCAGCAGTGGCATCATCGCTTACAATGAGCAGTTCTTC.

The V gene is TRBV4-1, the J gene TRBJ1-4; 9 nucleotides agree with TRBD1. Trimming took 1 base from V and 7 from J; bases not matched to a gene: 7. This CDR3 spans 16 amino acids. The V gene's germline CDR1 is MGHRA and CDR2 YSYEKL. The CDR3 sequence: CASSQGSTGGSEKLFF. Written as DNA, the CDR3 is TGCGCCAGCAGCCAAGGGTCGACAGGGGGTAGTGAAAAACTGTTTTTT.

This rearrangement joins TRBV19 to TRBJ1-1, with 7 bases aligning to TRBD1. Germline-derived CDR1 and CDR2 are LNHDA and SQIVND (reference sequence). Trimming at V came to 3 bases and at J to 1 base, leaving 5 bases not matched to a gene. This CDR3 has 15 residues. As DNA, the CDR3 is TGTGCCAGTAGTATTGACAGGGTAAAGAACACTGAAGCTTTCTTT. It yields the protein CASSIDRVKNTEAFF.

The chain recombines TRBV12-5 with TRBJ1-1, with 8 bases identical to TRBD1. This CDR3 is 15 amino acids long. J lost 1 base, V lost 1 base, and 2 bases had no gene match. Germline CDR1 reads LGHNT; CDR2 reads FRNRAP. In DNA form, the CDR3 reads TGTGCTAGTGGTTTGGCAGGGGGCGGGAACACTGAAGCTTTCTTT. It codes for CASGLAGGGNTEAFF.

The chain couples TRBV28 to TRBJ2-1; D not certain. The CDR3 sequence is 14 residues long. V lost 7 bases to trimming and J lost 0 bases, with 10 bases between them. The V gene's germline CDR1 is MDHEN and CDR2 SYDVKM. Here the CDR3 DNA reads TGTGCCAGCAAAGAGCATAGCTCCTACAATGAGCAGTTCTTC. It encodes CASKEHSSYNEQFF.

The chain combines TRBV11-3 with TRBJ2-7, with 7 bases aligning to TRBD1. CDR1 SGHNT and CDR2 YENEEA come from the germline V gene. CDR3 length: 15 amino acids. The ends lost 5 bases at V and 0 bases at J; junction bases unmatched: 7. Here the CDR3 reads CASSPSGQDSYEQYV. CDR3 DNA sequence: TGTGCCAGCAGCCCTAGTGGACAGGACTCCTACGAGCAGTACGTC.

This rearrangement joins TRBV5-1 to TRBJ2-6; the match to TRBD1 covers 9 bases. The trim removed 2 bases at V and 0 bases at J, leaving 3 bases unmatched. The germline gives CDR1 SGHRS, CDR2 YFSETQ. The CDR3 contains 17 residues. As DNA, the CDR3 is TGCGCCAGCAGCTTCGACAGGGGGGGCTCTGGGGCCAACGTCCTGACTTTC. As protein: CASSFDRGGSGANVLTF.

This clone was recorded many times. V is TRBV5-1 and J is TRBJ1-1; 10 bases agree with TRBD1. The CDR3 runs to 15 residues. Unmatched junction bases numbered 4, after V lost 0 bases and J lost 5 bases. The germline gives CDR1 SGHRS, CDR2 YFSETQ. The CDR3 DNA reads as TGCGCCAGCAGCTTGGGGACAGGGGGTTGGACTGAAGCTTTCTTT. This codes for CASSLGTGGWTEAFF.

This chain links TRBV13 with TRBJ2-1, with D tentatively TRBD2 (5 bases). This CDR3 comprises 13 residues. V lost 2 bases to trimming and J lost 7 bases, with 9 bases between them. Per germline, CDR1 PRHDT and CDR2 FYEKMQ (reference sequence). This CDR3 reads CASSLLRRNEQFF. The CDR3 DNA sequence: TGTGCCAGCAGCTTACTCAGGAGGAATGAGCAGTTCTTC.